This T cell receptor beta chain was recovered during a study of cytomegalovirus exposure and HLA in healthy donors. This clone came up once. What it binds is unknown. Study outcomes and limitations: Later analysis reportedly placed an Asian-associated ancestry cluster below the roughly 600-donor mean in N-insertions. With DRB1 most and HLA-C fewest, TCR association rates differed between HLA loci in a later analysis.

This CDR3 comprises 15 residues. The V gene's germline CDR1 is MNHEY and CDR2 SVGAGI. Trimming stripped 5 bases from V and 6 bases from J, with 19 bases between. The PCR ran on 60 Vbeta and 13 Jbeta primers. Some clones are missing from TCRdb's copy, which holds only in-frame ones; the method was immunoSEQ multiplex PCR. This table holds some 100,000 clones, approximately 85% found once. Sequences were obtained from PBMCs. V is TRBV6-5 and J is TRBJ1-2, with D perhaps matching TRBD1 (6 bases). This TCR came from a man aged 25 to 40 in good health and CMV-seronegative. CDR3 sequence (DNA): TGTGCCAGCAGTCCCTCCCGACAGGCCCAGGATGGCTACACCTTC. This encodes CASSPSRQAQDGYTF.